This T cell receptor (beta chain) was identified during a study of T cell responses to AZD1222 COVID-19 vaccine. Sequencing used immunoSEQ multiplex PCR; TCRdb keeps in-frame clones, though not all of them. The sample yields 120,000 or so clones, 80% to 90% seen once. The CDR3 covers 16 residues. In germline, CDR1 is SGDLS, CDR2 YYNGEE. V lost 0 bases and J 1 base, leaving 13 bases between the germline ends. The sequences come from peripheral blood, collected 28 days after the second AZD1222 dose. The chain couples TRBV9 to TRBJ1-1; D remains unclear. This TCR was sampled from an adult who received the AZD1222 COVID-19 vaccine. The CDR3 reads CASSVEAREWNTEAFF. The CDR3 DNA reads TGTGCCAGCAGCGTAGAGGCGAGGGAGTGGAACACTGAAGCTTTCTTT. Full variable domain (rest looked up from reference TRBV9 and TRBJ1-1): DSGVTQTPKHLITATGQRVTLRCSPRSGDLSVYWYQQSLDQGLQFLIQYYNGEERAKGNILERFSAQQFPDLHSELNLSSLELGDSALYFCASSVEAREWNTEAFFGQGTRLTVV.